These 29 T cell receptor beta chains share one sample of origin, sequenced in a study of cytomegalovirus exposure and HLA in healthy donors (TCRdb year 2017). Preparation of the library involved the immunoSEQ multiplex PCR assay. A mixture of 60 forward primers for TCR Vbeta segments and 13 reverse primers for TCR Jbeta segments was used in the multiplex PCR. Entries here come from immuneACCESS through TCRdb and include only in-frame sequences with V and J called. Some clones fail to appear in such tables; in the studies checked, an unresolved V gene covers under half of the shortfall, and the cause of the remainder is unknown. Counted in this sample were 150,000 or so clones; around 75% of them appeared once. Of the sample, around 2.4% falls within the top ten clones. Sequenced sample: PBMCs. All receptors come from a female donor in good health and CMV-seronegative.

The chain is built from TRBV12-2 and TRBJ1-1; the DNA was not compared with TRBD1, the D call given in the table. TRBV12-2 represents a pseudogene. The CDR3 runs 14 residues. CDR3 in DNA: TGTGCAAGTCGCTTAGCTCCGCAGGGGCGGAGGGCTTTCTTT. This translates into CASRLAPQGRRAFF.

The J gene is TRBJ2-7, the V gene TRBV6-1; no clear D. Trimming pared 1 base from V and 4 bases from J, leaving 8 bases between. The CDR3 runs 13 residues. Looked up from germline, CDR1 is MNHNS and CDR2 is SASEGT. The CDR3 spells CASSEGRRYEQYF. For the CDR3, the DNA is TGTGCCAGCAGTGAAGGACGGCGGTACGAGCAGTACTTC.

The J gene is TRBJ2-7, the V gene TRBV6-5, with 7 nucleotides matching TRBD2. V gave up 8 bases and J gave up 3 bases; unmatched junction bases: 7. This CDR3 has 13 residues. CDR1 is MNHEY, CDR2 SVGAGI, per germline. This CDR3 is CASLGGLDYEQYF. The DNA of the CDR3 is TGTGCCAGCTTGGGAGGGTTAGACTACGAGCAGTACTTC.

This chain joins TRBV4-2 and TRBJ2-7; 12 nucleotides match TRBD2. Germline assignment: CDR1 LGHNA and CDR2 YNFKEQ. The CDR3 is 14 residues long. V gave up 6 bases and J gave up 4 bases; unmatched junction bases: 4. The DNA for the CDR3 is TGTGCCAGCAGGGGACTAGCGGGCGCATACGAGCAGTACTTC. This sequence encodes CASRGLAGAYEQYF.

The rearrangement links TRBV18 to TRBJ1-5; D is uncertain. Deletions cut 8 bases from V and 0 bases from J, with 14 bases between. Germline values: CDR1 KGHSH, CDR2 LQKENI. The CDR3 has 15 amino acids. The CDR3 loop reads CASTTSSGSNQPQHF. CDR3 in DNA: TGTGCCAGCACTACCTCGAGCGGTAGCAATCAGCCCCAGCATTTT.

The rearrangement uses TRBV6-5 and TRBJ2-1, with 8 bases lining up with TRBD2. The germline V gene encodes CDR1 MNHEY and CDR2 SVGAGI. J gave up 15 bases and V 2 bases, and 12 bases lay outside the gene matches. The CDR3 runs 14 residues. In nucleotides, the CDR3 is TGTGCCAGCAGTTACGGAGGAGTGGAGCGGGAGTTGTTCTTC. Encoded protein: CASSYGGVERELFF.

The V call is TRBV7-2, the J call TRBJ2-1, with 12 bases matching TRBD2. The CDR3 has 19 residues. Trimming at V came to 5 bases and at J to 9 bases, leaving 20 bases not matched to a gene. Germline V gene lookup returns CDR1 SGHTA and CDR2 FQGNSA. The CDR3 DNA reads as TGTGCCAGCAGCCTGTACGCTAGCGGGGGGGCCGGCCGGCGGGGTGAGCAGTTCTTC. Translating it yields CASSLYASGGAGRRGEQFF. Supplemented by reference TRBV7-2 and TRBJ2-1, the full variable domain reads GAGVSQSPSNKVTEKGKDVELRCDPISGHTALYWYRQSLGQGLEFLIYFQGNSAPDKSGLPSDRFSAERTGGSVSTLTIQRTQQEDSAVYLCASSLYASGGAGRRGEQFFGPGTRLTVL.

The chain couples TRBV7-9 to TRBJ2-5; weak D call: TRBD2 (7 bases). CDR1 SEHNR and CDR2 FQNEAQ come from the germline V gene (reference sequence). V was pared by 5 bases and J by 4 bases, with 17 bases between. The CDR3 length is 15 residues. CDR3 sequence reads: CASSPAGGGAETQYF. The CDR3 DNA sequence: TGTGCCAGCAGCCCGGCGGGCGGGGGCGCAGAGACCCAGTACTTC.

This clone appeared a single time. J is TRBJ1-3 and V is TRBV6-5; TRBD1 matches at 7 bases. Germline assignment: CDR1 MNHEY and CDR2 SVGAGI. CDR3 length equals 15 residues. V shed 5 bases and J 6 bases; nucleotides not matched to a gene: 10. CDR3 sequence: CASSNNRGVLNTIYF. In nucleotides, the CDR3 is TGTGCCAGCAGTAACAACAGGGGCGTCTTAAACACCATATATTTT.

The rearrangement uses TRBV27 and TRBJ1-2, with D maybe TRBD1 (6 bases). The V and J ends lost 5 bases and 0 bases respectively, with 13 bases between them. CDR1 MNHEY and CDR2 SMNVEV come from the germline V gene (reference sequence). This CDR3 spans 15 amino acids. CDR3 sequence: CASSENREANYGYTF. The DNA for the CDR3 is TGTGCCAGCAGTGAGAACAGGGAAGCTAACTATGGCTACACCTTC.

This CDR3 is CASRSPLGHQETQYF. CDR3 bases: TGTGCCAGCAGGTCCCCTCTGGGCCACCAAGAGACCCAGTACTTC. The chain combines TRBV6-5 with TRBJ2-5, with D unresolved. V gave up 6 bases and J gave up 0 bases, with 14 bases separating them. The germline gives CDR1 MNHEY, CDR2 SVGAGI. The CDR3 extends over 15 amino acids.

This clone was seen only a few times. The V and J genes are TRBV20-1 and TRBJ1-2; D call uncertain. The length of the CDR3 is 11 residues. Germline CDR1 and CDR2: DFQATT and SNEGSKA (reference sequence). V was pared by 6 bases and J by 0 bases, with 5 bases between. This chain's CDR3 is CSASPNYGYTF. For the CDR3, the DNA is TGCAGTGCGAGTCCTAACTATGGCTACACCTTC.

This clone occurred a few times. V is TRBV9 and J is TRBJ1-2; 10 bases are a match to TRBD1. J gave up 4 bases and V 0 bases, and 3 bases lay outside the gene matches. The CDR3 totals 15 residues. Germline V lookup: CDR1 SGDLS, CDR2 YYNGEE. CDR3 protein: CASSVGDRGGYGYTF. The CDR3 DNA reads TGTGCCAGCAGCGTAGGGGACAGGGGAGGCTATGGCTACACCTTC.

The gene calls are TRBV2 and TRBJ2-2, with D possibly TRBD2 on 6 matching bases. CDR3 length equals 14 residues. CDR1 and CDR2 (germline): SNHLY, FYNNEI. The V and J ends lost 3 bases and 6 bases respectively, with 11 bases between them. CDR3 sequence (DNA): TGTGCCAGCAGTGAGCGGGAAGTCCCCGGGGAGCTGTTTTTT. This gives the protein CASSEREVPGELFF. The whole variable domain, filled in from reference TRBV2 and TRBJ2-2, reads EPEVTQTPSHQVTQMGQEVILRCVPISNHLYFYWYRQILGQKVEFLVSFYNNEISEKSEIFDDQFSVERPDGSNFTLKIRSTKLEDSAMYFCASSEREVPGELFFGEGSRLTVL.

This chain's CDR3 is CASSWGTGFQETQYF. Written as DNA, the CDR3 is TGTGCCAGCAGCTGGGGGACAGGATTCCAAGAGACCCAGTACTTC. The chain recombines TRBV7-2 with TRBJ2-5; TRBD1 matches 8 bases. Trimming cost V 4 bases and J 1 base; bases outside gene matches: 5. Germline V gene sequence: CDR1 SGHTA, CDR2 FQGNSA. CDR3 length: 15 amino acids.

The chain uses TRBV29-1 and TRBJ1-4; tentatively, D is TRBD1 (6 bases). The length of the CDR3 is 13 residues. Germline-derived CDR1 and CDR2 are SQVTM and ANQGSEA. The V end lost 6 bases, the J end lost 5 bases, and 13 bases lay between the germline ends. The CDR3 coding sequence is TGCAGCGTGCGGGGGCAGGCGAATGAAAAACTGTTTTTT. Amino acid sequence: CSVRGQANEKLFF.

The chain combines TRBV4-2 with TRBJ1-4; TRBD1 might be the D (5 bases). Germline CDR1 is LGHNA and CDR2 is YNFKEQ. Trimming cost V 1 base and J 4 bases, with 13 bases left between them. The CDR3 runs to 16 residues. CDR3 residues: CASSQGPRGGNEKLFF. The CDR3 DNA is TGTGCCAGCAGCCAAGGTCCGAGGGGAGGTAATGAAAAACTGTTTTTT.

This clone was seen a few times. This sequence joins TRBV15 and TRBJ1-1; 10 bases agree with TRBD1. Germline CDR1 and CDR2: LNHNV and YYDKDF (reference sequence). With V trimmed by 3 bases and J by 7 bases, 5 bases remained unmatched. The CDR3 runs to 14 residues. The CDR3 sequence: CATSRGQGTGEAFF. The CDR3, as DNA: TGTGCCACCAGCAGGGGACAGGGGACGGGTGAAGCTTTCTTT.

V and J are TRBV27 and TRBJ2-3; TRBD2 matches at 12 bases. This CDR3 contains 19 residues. With V trimmed by 4 bases and J by 6 bases, 17 bases remained unmatched. Looked up from germline, CDR1 is MNHEY and CDR2 is SMNVEV (reference sequence). DNA of the CDR3: TGTGCCAGCAGTTCCACCTCGACTAGCGGGAGACGCGGGGGGGATACGCAGTATTTT. As protein: CASSSTSTSGRRGGDTQYF.

Concerning this clone itself: Compared with germline, one end of the junction differs, possibly owing to a read error. The J gene is TRBJ2-1, the V gene TRBV7-7; TRBD1 matches at 7 bases. The CDR3 length is 15 residues. CDR1 and CDR2 (germline): SSHAT, FNYEAQ (reference sequence). The CDR3: CASSPRQGMWNEQFF. The CDR3 bases are TGTGCTAGCAGCCCCAGACAGGGAATGTGGAATGAGCAGTTCTTC.

The chain uses TRBV7-3 and TRBJ1-2; 10 bases are shared with TRBD1. The CDR3 has 15 amino acids. Germline loops: CDR1 SGHTA, CDR2 FQGTGA. Trimming took 0 bases from V and 6 from J; bases not matched to a gene: 4. Here the CDR3 DNA reads TGTGCCAGCAGCTTAACTGGGACAGGGGTCCATGGCTACACCTTC. Translation: CASSLTGTGVHGYTF.

The V call is TRBV18, the J call TRBJ2-2; 11 bases fit TRBD2. CDR3 size: 16 residues. Germline CDR1 and CDR2: KGHSH and LQKENI. Losses at the gene ends were 5 bases for V and 1 base for J; bases not matched to a gene: 3. The CDR3 DNA reads TGTGCCAGCTCAGCAGGACTAGCGGGGAACACCGGGGAGCTGTTTTTT. As protein: CASSAGLAGNTGELFF.

The J gene is TRBJ1-1, the V gene TRBV4-2; maybe TRBD1 (5 bases). The CDR3 is made up of 18 amino acids. With 1 base removed from V and 4 bases from J, the gap between germline ends came to 22 bases. Germline V gene data show CDR1 as LGHNA and CDR2 as YNFKEQ. CDR3 bases: TGTGCCAGCAGCCAAGTTCTCTCGACCGGGGGAGAGGGCACTGAAGCTTTCTTT. It specifies CASSQVLSTGGEGTEAFF.

The J gene is TRBJ1-4, the V gene TRBV4-3; D unclear. Germline V gives CDR1 LGHNA, CDR2 YSLEER. The length of the CDR3 is 15 residues. V lost 0 bases and J 0 bases, leaving 5 bases between the germline ends. CDR3 residues: CASSQDGATNEKLFF. CDR3 in DNA: TGCGCCAGCAGCCAAGACGGGGCAACTAATGAAAAACTGTTTTTT.

V usage is TRBV2 and J usage is TRBJ2-7; 9 bases align to TRBD1. Germline V gives CDR1 SNHLY, CDR2 FYNNEI. The CDR3 runs to 15 residues. J was trimmed by 1 base and V by 6 bases; bases with no gene match: 7. The CDR3 sequence: CASSEQGAISYEQYF. As DNA, the CDR3 is TGTGCCAGCAGCGAACAGGGGGCTATATCCTACGAGCAGTACTTC. Together with reference TRBV2 and TRBJ2-7, the CDR3 gives the full variable domain: EPEVTQTPSHQVTQMGQEVILRCVPISNHLYFYWYRQILGQKVEFLVSFYNNEISEKSEIFDDQFSVERPDGSNFTLKIRSTKLEDSAMYFCASSEQGAISYEQYFGPGTRLTVT.

In the case of this clone: At the DNA level, this CDR3 is encoded by other sequences in the same sample as well. The V gene is TRBV4-1, the J gene TRBJ1-4; D uncertain. Germline values: CDR1 MGHRA, CDR2 YSYEKL. The CDR3 contains 14 residues. V dropped 0 bases and J dropped 5 bases, with 7 bases sitting between them. The CDR3 bases are TGCGCCAGCAGCCAAGAGGGCGCGAATGAAAAACTGTTTTTT. It translates to CASSQEGANEKLFF.

The chain carries TRBV9 and TRBJ2-5; 13 nucleotides align to TRBD2. The CDR3 covers 17 residues. Germline loops: CDR1 SGDLS, CDR2 YYNGEE. The V and J ends lost 3 bases and 10 bases, in that order; junction bases with no gene match: 15. CDR3 protein: CASSAGTSGALVGDQYF. DNA of the CDR3: TGTGCCAGCAGCGCCGGGACTAGCGGGGCCCTGGTAGGAGACCAGTACTTC.

This clone appeared a few times. V is TRBV23-1 and J is TRBJ2-7; 7 positions match TRBD1. TRBV23-1 is assigned to the ORF class and has an uncertain function. The ends lost 2 bases at V and 2 bases at J; junction bases unmatched: 12. The CDR3 has 17 residues. The CDR3: CASSQVDKTGVTYEQYF. The CDR3 DNA follows: TGCGCCAGCAGTCAAGTTGACAAAACAGGGGTAACCTACGAGCAGTACTTC.

The chain has TRBV4-3 and TRBJ1-4, with TRBD1 matching over 8 bases. Germline CDR1 is LGHNA and CDR2 is YSLEER. CDR3 length: 20 residues. V gave up 2 bases and J gave up 0 bases; unmatched junction bases: 14. CDR3 residues: CASSQTGPGTGSATNEKLFF. In DNA form, the CDR3 reads TGCGCCAGCAGCCAAACCGGCCCAGGGACAGGCTCCGCAACTAATGAAAAACTGTTTTTT.